The next 28 T cell receptor beta chains were all read from a single sample in a study of naive CD8 T cells in extremely preterm neonates. Method: immunoSEQ multiplex PCR; TCRdb's copy keeps in-frame clones and lacks some. The repertoire holds about 7,000 clones, with under 98% as singletons. Sequenced material: naive CD8+ T cells from blood. All receptors derive from a human donor in good health.

V is TRBV9 and J is TRBJ1-1, with a weak D call TRBD1 (6 bases). The V and J ends lost 0 bases and 0 bases respectively, with 6 bases between them. The CDR3 runs to 14 residues. Germline-derived CDR1 and CDR2 are SGDLS and YYNGEE. For the CDR3, the DNA is TGTGCCAGCAGCGTAGGACAGGTGAACACTGAAGCTTTCTTT. Encoded protein: CASSVGQVNTEAFF.

The V and J genes are TRBV28 and TRBJ1-3; D may be TRBD1 (6 bases). Germline-derived CDR1 and CDR2 are MDHEN and SYDVKM. The CDR3 has 14 residues. Trimming stripped 6 bases from V and 1 base from J, with 10 bases between. In nucleotides, the CDR3 is TGTGCCAGCAGCCCACAGGGTTCTGGAAACACCATATATTTT. It encodes CASSPQGSGNTIYF.

The V gene is TRBV5-4, the J gene TRBJ2-1; 9 bases agree with TRBD1. Trimming took 5 bases from V and 7 from J; bases not matched to a gene: 10. Germline lookup yields CDR1 SGHNT and CDR2 YYREEE (reference sequence). CDR3 length equals 15 residues. This chain's CDR3 is CASRLPGQGGNEQFF. The CDR3 DNA sequence: TGTGCCAGCAGGCTGCCGGGACAGGGCGGGAATGAGCAGTTCTTC.

V is TRBV5-8 and J is TRBJ2-2, with 9 bases lining up with TRBD2. CDR3 size: 16 residues. Trimming took 7 bases from V and 3 from J; bases not matched to a gene: 10. Germline V lookup: CDR1 SGHTS, CDR2 YDEGEE. The CDR3 DNA follows: TGTGCCAGCGGACAACCGGCGGGGGGGGACACCGGGGAGCTGTTTTTT. It translates to CASGQPAGGDTGELFF.

Only a few counts were recorded for this clone. This chain connects TRBV5-1 to TRBJ2-1; the match to TRBD2 covers 10 bases. CDR3 size: 15 residues. Germline V gives CDR1 SGHRS, CDR2 YFSETQ. Losses at the gene ends were 5 bases for V and 2 bases for J; bases not matched to a gene: 4. DNA for the CDR3: TGCGCCAGCAGACAAGGACTAGCGGCCTACAATGAGCAGTTCTTC. It translates to CASRQGLAAYNEQFF.

The chain carries TRBV6-5 and TRBJ2-5, with unresolved D. V was shortened by 0 bases and J by 5 bases, with 13 bases between the two germline ends. The CDR3 totals 15 residues. Germline V gene data show CDR1 as MNHEY and CDR2 as SVGAGI. This CDR3 is CASSYSSALGETQYF. In DNA form, the CDR3 reads TGTGCCAGCAGTTACTCGAGCGCCCTCGGGGAGACCCAGTACTTC.

This clone was recorded once. J is TRBJ2-6 and V is TRBV7-9; a possible D gene is TRBD2 (6 bases). CDR1 SEHNR and CDR2 FQNEAQ come from the germline V gene (reference sequence). V gave up 11 bases and J gave up 0 bases, with 14 bases separating them. This CDR3 region has 15 residues. CDR3 sequence (DNA): TGTGCCCACATGGAGGGGAACTCTGGGGCCAACGTCCTGACTTTC. This gives the protein CAHMEGNSGANVLTF. Variable domain in full (rest from reference TRBV7-9 and TRBJ2-6): DTGVSQNPRHKITKRGQNVTFRCDPISEHNRLYWYRQTLGQGPEFLTYFQNEAQLEKSRLLSDRFSAERPKGSFSTLEIQRTEQGDSAMYLCAHMEGNSGANVLTFGAGSRLTVL.

The gene calls are TRBV5-1 and TRBJ1-2; TRBD1 is a possible D gene (5 bases). The CDR3 has 16 amino acids. Trimming removed 4 bases at V and 3 bases at J, with 19 bases between. Looked up from germline, CDR1 is SGHRS and CDR2 is YFSETQ. CDR3 in DNA: TGCGCCAGCAGCCCGCGGGGGGGGTCTCAGGACTATGGCTACACCTTC. It encodes CASSPRGGSQDYGYTF.

The chain is built from TRBV30 and TRBJ2-7; 9 bases are a match to TRBD1. The CDR3 length is 12 residues. Germline assignment: CDR1 GTSNPN and CDR2 SVGIG (reference sequence). Germline trimming cut 7 bases from V and 6 bases from J; bases unmatched to any gene: 7. The CDR3 reads CAFHRGPLEQYF. CDR3 DNA: TGTGCCTTCCACAGGGGGCCTCTCGAGCAGTACTTC.

V gene TRBV19 combines with J gene TRBJ2-1, with 8 bases aligning to TRBD2. The CDR3 length is 16 residues. Per the germline V gene, CDR1 is LNHDA and CDR2 is SQIVND (reference sequence). Trimming cost V 6 bases and J 7 bases; bases outside gene matches: 14. This CDR3 is CASRPFGGGLRNEQFF. In nucleotides, the CDR3 is TGTGCCAGTAGACCCTTCGGGGGGGGCCTTAGGAATGAGCAGTTCTTC.

The J gene is TRBJ2-5, the V gene TRBV9, with TRBD2 matching over 14 bases. The tail of the sequence fits TRBJ2-7 better, so the J call may be wrong. The CDR3 contains 16 residues. Germline values: CDR1 SGDLS, CDR2 YYNGEE. The CDR3 is CASSPTSGGAKYEQYF. In nucleotides, the CDR3 is TGTGCCAGCAGCCCGACTAGCGGGGGGGCTAAGTACGAGCAGTACTTC.

The chain links TRBV6-5 to TRBJ1-5; 7 bases align to TRBD1. V lost 3 bases to trimming and J lost 3 bases; unmatched junction nucleotides: 5. CDR3 size: 15 residues. The V gene's germline CDR1 is MNHEY and CDR2 SVGAGI. The CDR3 protein is CASSYYRGNNQPQHF. The CDR3 DNA sequence: TGTGCCAGCAGTTATTACAGGGGTAACAATCAGCCCCAGCATTTT.

The chain couples TRBV27 to TRBJ1-2; D unresolved. The V gene lost 1 base and the J gene lost 8 bases, with 20 bases spanning the gap. Germline lookup yields CDR1 MNHEY and CDR2 SMNVEV (reference sequence). This CDR3 spans 16 amino acids. The DNA of the CDR3 is TGTGCCAGCAGTTTATTAAACGACCCTCGGGAGGGCGGCTACACCTTC. This encodes CASSLLNDPREGGYTF.

The chain has TRBV27 and TRBJ2-3; 12 bases line up with TRBD2. This CDR3 spans 16 amino acids. Trimming removed 7 bases from V and 2 bases from J; junction bases left unmatched: 7. The V gene's germline CDR1 is MNHEY and CDR2 SMNVEV (reference sequence). CDR3 sequence: CASTLTSGGNTDTQYF. In nucleotides, the CDR3 is TGTGCCAGCACCCTGACTAGCGGGGGAAACACAGATACGCAGTATTTT.

The chain combines TRBV6-5 with TRBJ2-7; 10 bases fit TRBD1. This CDR3 contains 16 residues. V was pared by 4 bases and J by 3 bases, with 9 bases of the junction left unmatched. Germline V gene sequence: CDR1 MNHEY, CDR2 SVGAGI. Written as DNA, the CDR3 is TGTGCCAGCAGTTTCAGCCGGGACAGGGGTGGCTACGAGCAGTACTTC. Translating gives CASSFSRDRGGYEQYF.

The chain combines TRBV7-9 with TRBJ2-3, with no clear D. V was shortened by 1 base and J by 4 bases, with 6 bases between the two germline ends. This CDR3 is built from 13 residues. Germline CDR1 reads SEHNR; CDR2 reads FQNEAQ (reference sequence). The CDR3 sequence is CASSLEQPDTQYF. The CDR3 coding sequence is TGTGCCAGCAGCTTAGAACAGCCAGATACGCAGTATTTT.

The chain is built from TRBV28 and TRBJ2-2; no clear D gene. V was shortened by 2 bases and J by 6 bases, with 7 bases between the two germline ends. Germline lookup yields CDR1 MDHEN and CDR2 SYDVKM. The CDR3 is 13 amino acids. This CDR3 is CASSLVSPGELFF. Written as DNA, the CDR3 is TGTGCCAGCAGTTTAGTTAGCCCCGGGGAGCTGTTTTTT.

V gene TRBV28 combines with J gene TRBJ2-1, with 8 bases that match TRBD1. Losses at the gene ends were 7 bases for V and 2 bases for J; bases not matched to a gene: 16. The CDR3 has 18 amino acids. Per germline, CDR1 MDHEN and CDR2 SYDVKM. CDR3 coding DNA: TGTGCCAGCACCATAAATCGGATTGACAGGGGTGCCTACAATGAGCAGTTCTTC. Translated, it gives CASTINRIDRGAYNEQFF.

This chain uses TRBV19 with TRBJ2-1, with 7 bases identical to TRBD1. J lost 4 bases, V lost 6 bases, and 12 bases had no gene match. The CDR3 runs to 16 residues. CDR1 and CDR2 from the germline V gene are LNHDA and SQIVND (reference sequence). The CDR3, as DNA: TGTGCCAGTAGCCACCGGGGTGGGACAGAGTACAATGAGCAGTTCTTC. Amino acids: CASSHRGGTEYNEQFF.

The chain joins TRBV6-5 to TRBJ1-6; unclear D gene. This CDR3 is built from 15 residues. Trimming took 5 bases from V and 1 from J, leaving 9 bases between them. The germline gives CDR1 MNHEY, CDR2 SVGAGI. The chain's CDR3 is CASSTYSSYNSPLHF. DNA of the CDR3: TGTGCCAGCAGTACCTACAGTTCCTATAATTCACCCCTCCACTTT.

This clone appeared a few times. V is TRBV13 and J is TRBJ2-7; D call uncertain. CDR1 is PRHDT and CDR2 is FYEKMQ in the germline V gene (reference sequence). The CDR3 length is 13 residues. The V and J ends lost 6 bases and 0 bases respectively, with 9 bases between them. CDR3 residues: CASRGFSSYEQYF. The CDR3 nucleotides are TGTGCCAGCAGGGGCTTCAGCTCCTACGAGCAGTACTTC.

This clone was detected only once. The genes are TRBV27 and TRBJ2-1, with D perhaps TRBD1 (5 bases). The germline V gene has CDR1 MNHEY and CDR2 SMNVEV (reference sequence). V was pared by 0 bases and J by 7 bases, with 10 bases between. This CDR3 comprises 14 residues. This chain's CDR3 is CASSLSKGRNEQFF. The CDR3 DNA reads TGTGCCAGCAGTTTATCGAAGGGGCGAAATGAGCAGTTCTTC.

The CDR3, as DNA: TGTGCCAGCAGACTTAAGGCGGCTAAGGGGCCCTATCACAATGAGCAGTTCTTC. Protein product: CASRLKAAKGPYHNEQFF. The rearrangement joins TRBV27 to TRBJ2-1, with D perhaps TRBD1 (5 bases). Germline lookup yields CDR1 MNHEY and CDR2 SMNVEV (reference sequence). V shed 6 bases and J shed 5 bases, with 26 bases lying between them. CDR3 length: 18 amino acids.

The chain employs TRBV7-9 and TRBJ2-2; D remains unclear. The CDR3 is 15 amino acids. The V and J ends lost 4 bases and 4 bases respectively, with 13 bases between them. Looked up from germline, CDR1 is SEHNR and CDR2 is FQNEAQ (reference sequence). CDR3 in amino acids: CASSSADGFTGELFF. CDR3 nucleotide sequence: TGTGCCAGCAGCTCTGCCGACGGGTTCACCGGGGAGCTGTTTTTT.

This chain joins TRBV14 and TRBJ2-1; 7 bases are shared with TRBD2. The CDR3 extends over 16 amino acids. Per the germline V gene, CDR1 is SGHDN and CDR2 is FVKESK. The V segment lost 4 bases and the J segment 3 bases; nucleotides outside the gene matches: 9. CDR3 in DNA: TGTGCCAGCAGCCTGAGACAGCGGGGCGGCTACAATGAGCAGTTCTTC. It encodes CASSLRQRGGYNEQFF.

This chain connects TRBV9 to TRBJ2-1; TRBD1 is a possible D gene (6 bases). Germline V gene data show CDR1 as SGDLS and CDR2 as YYNGEE. V was trimmed by 4 bases and J by 6 bases, leaving 17 bases between them. This CDR3 spans 15 amino acids. In nucleotides, the CDR3 is TGTGCCAGCAGCCGGGGTGGGGGCGCCCCCAATGAGCAGTTCTTC. The encoded protein is CASSRGGGAPNEQFF.

The chain uses TRBV6-5 and TRBJ1-1; D perhaps matches TRBD1 (6 bases). This CDR3 region has 14 residues. CDR1 is MNHEY and CDR2 is SVGAGI in the germline V gene. Trimming cost V 2 bases and J 1 base, with 8 bases left between them. This CDR3 is CASSYRGWNTEAFF. In DNA form, the CDR3 reads TGTGCCAGCAGTTACAGGGGGTGGAACACTGAAGCTTTCTTT.

V usage is TRBV27 and J usage is TRBJ1-5; 8 positions match TRBD1. J gave up 6 bases and V 0 bases, and 4 bases lay outside the gene matches. Germline lookup yields CDR1 MNHEY and CDR2 SMNVEV (reference sequence). This CDR3 has 15 residues. As DNA, the CDR3 is TGTGCCAGCAGTTTATCCCCGACAGGGGTTCAGCCCCAGCATTTT. It yields the protein CASSLSPTGVQPQHF.